This TCR beta chain was obtained from a study of cytomegalovirus exposure and HLA in healthy donors. General study points: Later work associated fewer than 20,000 TCR beta sequences with HLA alleles at 0.05 false discovery rate. Immune exposure was documented only through CMV serostatus.

Details on this clone: Its antigen is not known.

CDR1 and CDR2 (germline): SGHRS, YFSETQ. The CDR3 extends over 14 amino acids. V gave up 0 bases and J gave up 4 bases, with 8 bases separating them. The records do not include a CMV serostatus for this donor. The PCR was carried out with 60 Vbeta primers and 13 Jbeta primers. The method was immunoSEQ multiplex PCR; TCRdb's version includes in-frame clones alone and lacks a portion of them. Here the sample spans some 91,000 clones, 55% to 65% being singletons. This TCR was sampled from a human donor in good health. This sequence joins TRBV5-1 and TRBJ1-5, with D possibly matching TRBD1 (6 bases). Material: PBMCs. This CDR3 reads CASSLGGPNQPQHF. Here the CDR3 DNA reads TGCGCCAGCAGCTTGGGGGGGCCTAATCAGCCCCAGCATTTT.